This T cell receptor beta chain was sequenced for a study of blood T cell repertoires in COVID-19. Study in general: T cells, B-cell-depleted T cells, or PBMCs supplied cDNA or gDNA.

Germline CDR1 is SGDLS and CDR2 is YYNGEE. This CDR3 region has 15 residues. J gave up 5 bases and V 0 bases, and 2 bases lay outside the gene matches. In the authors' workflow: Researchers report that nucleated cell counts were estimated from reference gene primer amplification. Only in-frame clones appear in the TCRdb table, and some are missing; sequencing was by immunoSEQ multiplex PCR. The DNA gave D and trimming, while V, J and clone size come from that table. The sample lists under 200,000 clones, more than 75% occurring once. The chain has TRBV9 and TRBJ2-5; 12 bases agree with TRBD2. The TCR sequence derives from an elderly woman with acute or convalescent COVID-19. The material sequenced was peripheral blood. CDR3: CASSVGLAGVETQYF. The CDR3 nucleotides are TGTGCCAGCAGCGTAGGACTAGCGGGAGTGGAGACCCAGTACTTC.